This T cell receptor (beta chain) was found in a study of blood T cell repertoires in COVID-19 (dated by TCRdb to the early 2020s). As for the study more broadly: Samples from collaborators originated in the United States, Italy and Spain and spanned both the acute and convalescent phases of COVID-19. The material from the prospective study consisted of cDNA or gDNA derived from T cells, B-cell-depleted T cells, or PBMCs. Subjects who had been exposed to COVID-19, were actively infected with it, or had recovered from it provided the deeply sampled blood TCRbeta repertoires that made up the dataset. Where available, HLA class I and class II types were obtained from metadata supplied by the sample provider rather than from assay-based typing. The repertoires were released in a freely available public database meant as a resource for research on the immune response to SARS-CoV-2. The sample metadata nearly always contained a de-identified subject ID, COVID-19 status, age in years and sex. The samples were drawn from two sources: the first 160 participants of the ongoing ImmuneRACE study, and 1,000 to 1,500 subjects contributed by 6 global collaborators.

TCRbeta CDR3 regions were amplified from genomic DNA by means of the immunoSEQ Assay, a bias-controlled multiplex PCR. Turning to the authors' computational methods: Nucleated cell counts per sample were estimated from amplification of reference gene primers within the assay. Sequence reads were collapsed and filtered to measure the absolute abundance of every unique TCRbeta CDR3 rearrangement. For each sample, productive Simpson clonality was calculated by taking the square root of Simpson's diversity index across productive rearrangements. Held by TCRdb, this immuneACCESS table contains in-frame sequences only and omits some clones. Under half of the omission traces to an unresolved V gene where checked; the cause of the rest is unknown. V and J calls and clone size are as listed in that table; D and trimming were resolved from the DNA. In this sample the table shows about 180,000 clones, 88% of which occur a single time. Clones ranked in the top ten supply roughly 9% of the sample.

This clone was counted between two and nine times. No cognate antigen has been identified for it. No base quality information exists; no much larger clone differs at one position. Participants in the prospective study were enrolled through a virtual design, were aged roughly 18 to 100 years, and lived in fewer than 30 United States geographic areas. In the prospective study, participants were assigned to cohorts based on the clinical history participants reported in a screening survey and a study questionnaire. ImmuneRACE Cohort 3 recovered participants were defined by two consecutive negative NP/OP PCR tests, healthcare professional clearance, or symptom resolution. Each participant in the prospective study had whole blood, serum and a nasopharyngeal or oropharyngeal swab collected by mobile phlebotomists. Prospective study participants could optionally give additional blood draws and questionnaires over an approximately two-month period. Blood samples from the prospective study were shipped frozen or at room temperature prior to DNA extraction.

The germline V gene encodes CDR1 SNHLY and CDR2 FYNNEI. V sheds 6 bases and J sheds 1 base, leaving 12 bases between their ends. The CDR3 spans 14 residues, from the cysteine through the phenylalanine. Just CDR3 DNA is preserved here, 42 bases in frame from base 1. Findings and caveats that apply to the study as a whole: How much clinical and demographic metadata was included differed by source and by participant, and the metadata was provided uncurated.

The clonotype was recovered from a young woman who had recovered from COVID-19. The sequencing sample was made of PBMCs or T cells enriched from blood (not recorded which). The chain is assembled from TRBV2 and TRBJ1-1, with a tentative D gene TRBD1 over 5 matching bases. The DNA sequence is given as TGTGCCAGCAGGACCCGGGGGGAGAACACTGAAGCTTTCTTT. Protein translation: CASRTRGENTEAFF. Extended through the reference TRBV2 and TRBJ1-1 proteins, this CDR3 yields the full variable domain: EPEVTQTPSHQVTQMGQEVILRCVPISNHLYFYWYRQILGQKVEFLVSFYNNEISEKSEIFDDQFSVERPDGSNFTLKIRSTKLEDSAMYFCASRTRGENTEAFFGQGTRLTVV.